This entry lists 18 T cell receptor beta chains sequenced from one sample in a study of T-cell memory formation after mild COVID-19. TCRdb processed the 5' RACE reads anew with MiXCR; each CDR3 protein has one entry. The sample yields 580,000 or so distinct CDR3 sequences, 15% to 20% seen once. The sequenced material came from PBMCs or a T cell subset sorted from them (not recorded which). The origin of the receptors is an adult woman who had mild COVID-19 (a few samples of this study predate the infection). Cell type and time point are not known.

This clonotype came up many times. V is TRBV12-3 or TRBV12-4 and J is TRBJ1-2; TRBD1 is a possible D gene (5 bases). V gave up 5 bases and J gave up 12 bases, with 19 bases separating them. The CDR3 has 13 amino acids. The CDR3 loop is CASSDTYTPGDTF. The CDR3 nucleotides are TGTGCCAGCAGTGACACTTATACGCCGGGGGACACCTTC.

The CDR3 nucleotides read TGTGCCAGCAGTCCCGGGACAGTGAAAGTTTATGGCTACACCTTC. It specifies CASSPGTVKVYGYTF. The J gene is TRBJ1-2, the V gene TRBV27; 7 nucleotides align to TRBD1. Per the germline V gene, CDR1 is MNHEY and CDR2 is SMNVEV (reference sequence). The CDR3 contains 15 residues. The V and J ends lost 5 bases and 5 bases, in that order; junction bases with no gene match: 11.

The chain recombines TRBV7-2 with TRBJ1-2; the D gene is possibly TRBD1 (5 bases). This CDR3 is 14 amino acids long. Germline lookup yields CDR1 SGHTA and CDR2 FQGNSA. With 2 bases removed from V and 4 bases from J, the gap between germline ends came to 11 bases. In DNA, the CDR3 is TGTGCCAGCAGCTTAAAGGGGCCCAGCTATGGCTACACCTTC. Its protein product is CASSLKGPSYGYTF.

This clonotype was detected once. J is TRBJ2-7 and V is TRBV12-3 or TRBV12-4, with a possible D match to TRBD2 (5 bases). CDR3 length: 16 residues. With 3 bases removed from V and 2 bases from J, the gap between germline ends came to 17 bases. Here the CDR3 DNA reads TGTGCCAGCAGTTTTCATATCAGCGGACCCACCTACGAGCAGTACTTC. Its translation is CASSFHISGPTYEQYF.

V and J are TRBV20-1 and TRBJ1-1, with D possibly being TRBD1 (6 bases). Germline V gene sequence: CDR1 DFQATT, CDR2 SNEGSKA (reference sequence). CDR3 size: 15 residues. Deletions cut 3 bases from V and 0 bases from J, with 14 bases between. The CDR3 loop is CSARGDRPMNTEAFF. CDR3 nucleotides: TGCAGTGCTAGGGGCGACAGGCCCATGAACACTGAAGCTTTCTTT.

This clonotype was counted a few times. The CDR3 protein is CASSLVLKVETQYF. The CDR3 nucleotides read TGTGCCAGCAGCTTAGTACTCAAGGTGGAGACCCAGTACTTC. This chain links TRBV7-2 with TRBJ2-5; unclear D gene. Trimming pared 1 base from V and 5 bases from J, leaving 11 bases between. Germline CDR1 SGHTA, CDR2 FQGNSA. The CDR3 has 14 amino acids.

V usage is TRBV20-1 and J usage is TRBJ1-1; the D gene is possibly TRBD1 (5 bases). The length of the CDR3 is 15 residues. CDR1 and CDR2 (germline): DFQATT, SNEGSKA (reference sequence). The CDR3, as DNA: TGCATCCCTAGCGAGGGGACCGCAATGAACACTGAAGCTTTCTTT. Translating it yields CIPSEGTAMNTEAFF.

This clonotype was seen more than once but under ten times. This sequence joins TRBV4-1 and TRBJ2-2; D may match TRBD1 or TRBD2 (5 bases each). The CDR3 length is 15 residues. The V gene lost 1 base and the J gene lost 6 bases, with 12 bases spanning the gap. The germline V gene encodes CDR1 MGHRA and CDR2 YSYEKL. The CDR3 here is CASSQGGLGPGELFF. In DNA, the CDR3 is TGCGCCAGCAGCCAAGGGGGGTTAGGCCCCGGGGAGCTGTTTTTT.

V is TRBV7-9 and J is TRBJ2-1; a possible D gene is TRBD2 (7 bases). CDR1 is SEHNR, CDR2 FQNEAQ, per germline (reference sequence). The CDR3 consists of 15 residues. With 1 base removed from V and 8 bases from J, the gap between germline ends came to 15 bases. CDR3 coding DNA: TGTGCCAGCAGCTTAGAGGGGGGGTTATGGGATGAGCAGTTCTTC. Protein: CASSLEGGLWDEQFF.

In this sample, this clonotype turned up a few times. The V gene is TRBV29-1, the J gene TRBJ1-5; 7 bases are shared with TRBD1. The CDR3 runs to 13 residues. Germline V gene lookup returns CDR1 SQVTM and CDR2 ANQGSEA. Trimming removed 5 bases from V and 6 bases from J; junction bases left unmatched: 7. DNA for the CDR3: TGCAGCGTTTCTACAGGGGCAGCTCAGCCCCAGCATTTT. Translated, it gives CSVSTGAAQPQHF.

This clonotype has more than one count but fewer than ten. The chain joins TRBV23-1 to TRBJ2-7, with 8 bases fitting TRBD1. TRBV23-1 belongs to the ORF category, with a function that is uncertain. The CDR3 has 17 residues. The ends lost 4 bases at V and 5 bases at J; junction bases unmatched: 16. CDR3 DNA: TGCGCCAGCAGTCTCGTTTTAAGGGACAGGAAGATCCACGAGCAGTACTTC. Its translation: CASSLVLRDRKIHEQYF.

This clonotype showed up just a few times. This chain joins TRBV6-1 and TRBJ2-1; 11 bases fit TRBD1. CDR1 and CDR2 from the germline V gene are MNHNS and SASEGT. The CDR3 has 14 amino acids. V was pared by 7 bases and J by 4 bases, with 3 bases of the junction left unmatched. CDR3 nucleotides: TGTGCCAGCAAAGGACAGGGGGCATACAATGAGCAGTTCTTC. This gives the protein CASKGQGAYNEQFF.

This clonotype was observed a handful of times. CDR3 in DNA: TGTGCCAGCAGCTTCGGGACAGGGAGCCACGAGCAGTACTTC. As protein: CASSFGTGSHEQYF. V gene TRBV5-6 combines with J gene TRBJ2-7; TRBD1 aligns across 9 bases. Germline loops: CDR1 SGHDT, CDR2 YYEEEE. The length of the CDR3 is 14 residues. J was trimmed by 5 bases and V by 2 bases; bases with no gene match: 5.

The chain links TRBV7-6 to TRBJ1-1; no clear D. There are 15 residues in the CDR3. The germline V gene encodes CDR1 SGHVS and CDR2 FNYEAQ. V was cut by 1 base and J by 1 base, with 10 bases left in between. In nucleotides, the CDR3 is TGTGCCAGCAGCTTAGTGAGGCAGACGAACACTGAAGCTTTCTTT. Amino acids: CASSLVRQTNTEAFF.

This clonotype showed up just a few times. The CDR3 spells CASSRDGRSSYEQYF. The CDR3 DNA is TGTGCCAGCAGTCGGGACGGACGAAGTTCCTACGAGCAGTACTTC. The chain has TRBV6-1 and TRBJ2-7, with D perhaps given as TRBD1 or TRBD2 (5 bases each). Germline loops: CDR1 MNHNS, CDR2 SASEGT. V was trimmed by 5 bases and J by 1 base, leaving 15 bases between them. This CDR3 has 15 residues.

The J gene is TRBJ1-2, the V gene TRBV11-3; D is possibly TRBD1 (5 bases). This CDR3 is 14 amino acids long. V was pared by 2 bases and J by 3 bases, with 10 bases between. Germline CDR1 SGHNT, CDR2 YENEEA. CDR3 sequence reads: CASSLRGTDYGYTF. CDR3 in DNA: TGTGCCAGCAGCTTAAGGGGTACGGACTATGGCTACACCTTC.

This clonotype has ten or more counts. The chain recombines TRBV11-2 with TRBJ2-1, with 8 bases that match TRBD2. CDR1 is SGHAT and CDR2 is FQNNGV in the germline V gene. After removal of 5 bases from V and 5 bases from J, the junction contained 8 bases not matched to a gene. The length of the CDR3 is 15 residues. CDR3 DNA sequence: TGTGCCAGCAGCCCTGGCGGGGGGCTGGACAATGAGCAGTTCTTC. It codes for CASSPGGGLDNEQFF.

J is TRBJ1-1 and V is TRBV30; D is possibly TRBD1 (6 bases). The ends were cut back, 5 bases at V and 10 bases at J, with 14 bases in the middle. CDR3 length: 11 amino acids. The germline gives CDR1 GTSNPN, CDR2 SVGIG (reference sequence). Here the CDR3 DNA reads TGTGCCTGGGGACAGCTTTCATTAGCTTTCTTT. As protein: CAWGQLSLAFF.